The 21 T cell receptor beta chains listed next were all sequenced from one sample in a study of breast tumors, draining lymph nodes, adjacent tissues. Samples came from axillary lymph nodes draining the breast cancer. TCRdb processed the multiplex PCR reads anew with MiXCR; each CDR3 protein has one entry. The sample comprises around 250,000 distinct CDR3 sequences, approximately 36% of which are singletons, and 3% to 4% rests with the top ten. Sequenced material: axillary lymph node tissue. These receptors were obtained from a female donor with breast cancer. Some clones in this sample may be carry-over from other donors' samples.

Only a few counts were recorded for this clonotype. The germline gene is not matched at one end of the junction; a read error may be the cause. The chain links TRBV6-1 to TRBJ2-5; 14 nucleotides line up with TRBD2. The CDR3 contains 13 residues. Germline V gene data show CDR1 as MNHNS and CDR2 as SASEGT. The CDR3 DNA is TGTGCCAGCAGTCAAGGGACTAGCGGGAGCCGGTTCTTC. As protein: CASSQGTSGSRFF.

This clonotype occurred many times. The CDR3 here is CASSPRGPGTGELFF. The CDR3 coding sequence is TGTGCCAGCAGCCCGAGGGGGCCCGGCACCGGGGAGCTGTTTTTT. This chain uses TRBV11-3 with TRBJ2-2; 7 bases map to TRBD1. This CDR3 has 15 amino acids. Germline trimming cut 5 bases from V and 4 bases from J; bases unmatched to any gene: 7. Germline V gene sequence: CDR1 SGHNT, CDR2 YENEEA. Drawing the rest from reference TRBV11-3 and TRBJ2-2, the complete variable domain is EAGVVQSPRYKIIEKKQPVAFWCNPISGHNTLYWYLQNLGQGPELLIRYENEEAVDDSQLPKDRFSAERLKGVDSTLKIQPAELGDSAVYLCASSPRGPGTGELFFGEGSRLTVL.

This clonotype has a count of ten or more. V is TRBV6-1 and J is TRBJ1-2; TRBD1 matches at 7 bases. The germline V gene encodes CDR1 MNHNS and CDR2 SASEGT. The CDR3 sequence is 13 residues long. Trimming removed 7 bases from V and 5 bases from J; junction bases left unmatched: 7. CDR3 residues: CASTLDRDYGYTF. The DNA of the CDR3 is TGTGCCAGCACCCTTGACAGGGATTATGGCTACACCTTC.

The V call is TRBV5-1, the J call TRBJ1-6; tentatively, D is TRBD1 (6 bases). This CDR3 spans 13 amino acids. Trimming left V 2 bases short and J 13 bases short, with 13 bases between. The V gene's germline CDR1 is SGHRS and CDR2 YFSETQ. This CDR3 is CASSLKGVNPLHF. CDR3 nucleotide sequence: TGCGCCAGCAGCTTAAAGGGGGTTAATCCCCTCCACTTT.

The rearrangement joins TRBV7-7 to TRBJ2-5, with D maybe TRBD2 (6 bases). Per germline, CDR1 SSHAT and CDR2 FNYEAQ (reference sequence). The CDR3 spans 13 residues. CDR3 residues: CARVGGSQETQYF. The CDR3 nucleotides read TGTGCTAGAGTAGGAGGGTCCCAAGAGACCCAGTACTTC. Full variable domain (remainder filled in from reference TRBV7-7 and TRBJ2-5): GAGVSQSPRYKVTKRGQDVTLRCDPISSHATLYWYQQALGQGPEFLTYFNYEAQPDKSGLPSDRFSAERPEGSISTLTIQRTEQRDSAMYRCARVGGSQETQYFGPGTRLLVL.

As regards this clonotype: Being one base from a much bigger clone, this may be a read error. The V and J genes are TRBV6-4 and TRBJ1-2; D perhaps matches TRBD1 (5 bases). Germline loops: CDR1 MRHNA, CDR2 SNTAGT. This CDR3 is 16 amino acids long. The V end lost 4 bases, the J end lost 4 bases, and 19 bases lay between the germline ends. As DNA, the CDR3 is TGTGCCAGCAGTGCTGGCAGGGTTCCTGGTGGCTATGGCTACACCTTC. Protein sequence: CASSAGRVPGGYGYTF.

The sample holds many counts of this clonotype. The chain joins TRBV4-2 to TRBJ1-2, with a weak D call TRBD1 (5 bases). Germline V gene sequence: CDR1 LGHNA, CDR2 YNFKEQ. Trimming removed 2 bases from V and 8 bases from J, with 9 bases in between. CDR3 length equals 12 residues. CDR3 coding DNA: TGTGCCAGCAGCCAACCATGGGGCGGCTACACCTTC. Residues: CASSQPWGGYTF.

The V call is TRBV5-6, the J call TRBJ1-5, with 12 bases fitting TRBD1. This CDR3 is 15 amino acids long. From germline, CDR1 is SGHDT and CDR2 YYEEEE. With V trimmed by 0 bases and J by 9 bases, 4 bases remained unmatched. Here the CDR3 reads CASSLAGQGATPQHF. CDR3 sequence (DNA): TGTGCCAGCAGCTTGGCGGGACAGGGGGCTACGCCCCAGCATTTT.

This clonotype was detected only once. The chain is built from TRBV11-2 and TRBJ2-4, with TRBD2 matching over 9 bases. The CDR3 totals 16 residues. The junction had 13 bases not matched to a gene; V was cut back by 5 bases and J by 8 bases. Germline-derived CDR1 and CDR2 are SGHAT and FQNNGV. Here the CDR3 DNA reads TGTGCCAGCAGCCGACGGACTAGCGCGATGGGGGACATTCAGTACTTC. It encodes CASSRRTSAMGDIQYF.

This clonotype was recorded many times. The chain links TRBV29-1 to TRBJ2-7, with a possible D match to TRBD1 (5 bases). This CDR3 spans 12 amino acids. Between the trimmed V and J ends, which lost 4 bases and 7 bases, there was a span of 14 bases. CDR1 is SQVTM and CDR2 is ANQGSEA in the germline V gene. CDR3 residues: CSVGQGFWEQYF. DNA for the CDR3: TGCAGCGTTGGTCAGGGCTTCTGGGAGCAGTACTTC.

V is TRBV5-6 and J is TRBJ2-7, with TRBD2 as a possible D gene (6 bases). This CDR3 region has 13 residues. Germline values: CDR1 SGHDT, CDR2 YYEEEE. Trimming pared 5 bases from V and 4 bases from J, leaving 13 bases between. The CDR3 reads CASRLSGGYEQYF. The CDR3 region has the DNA TGTGCCAGCAGACTCTCTGGGGGGTACGAGCAGTACTTC.

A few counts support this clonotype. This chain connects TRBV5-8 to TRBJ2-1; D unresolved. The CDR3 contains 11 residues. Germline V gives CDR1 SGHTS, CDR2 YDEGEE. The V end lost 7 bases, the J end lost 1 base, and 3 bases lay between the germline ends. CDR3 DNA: TGTGCCAGCGAGTCCTACAATGAGCAGTTCTTC. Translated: CASESYNEQFF.

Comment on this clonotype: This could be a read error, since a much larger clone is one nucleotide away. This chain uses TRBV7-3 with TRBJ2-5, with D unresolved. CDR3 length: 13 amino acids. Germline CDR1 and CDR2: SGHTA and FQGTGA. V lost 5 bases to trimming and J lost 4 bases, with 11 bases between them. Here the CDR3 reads CASSAGYRETQYF. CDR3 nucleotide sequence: TGTGCCAGCAGCGCCGGGTACCGAGAGACCCAGTACTTC.

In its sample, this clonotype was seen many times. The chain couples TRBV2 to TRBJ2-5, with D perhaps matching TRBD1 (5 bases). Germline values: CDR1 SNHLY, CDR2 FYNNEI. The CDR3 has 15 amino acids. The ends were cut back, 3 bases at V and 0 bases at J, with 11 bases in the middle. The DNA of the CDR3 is TGTGCCAGCAGTGACCAGGGCTCGTACCAAGAGACCCAGTACTTC. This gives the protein CASSDQGSYQETQYF.

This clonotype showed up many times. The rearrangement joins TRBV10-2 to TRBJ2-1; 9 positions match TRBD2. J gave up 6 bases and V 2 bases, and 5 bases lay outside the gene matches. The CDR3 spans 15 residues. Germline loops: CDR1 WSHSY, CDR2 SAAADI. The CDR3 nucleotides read TGCGCCAGCAGTGAGAGCCTAGCGGGATTCAATGAGCAGTTCTTC. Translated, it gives CASSESLAGFNEQFF.

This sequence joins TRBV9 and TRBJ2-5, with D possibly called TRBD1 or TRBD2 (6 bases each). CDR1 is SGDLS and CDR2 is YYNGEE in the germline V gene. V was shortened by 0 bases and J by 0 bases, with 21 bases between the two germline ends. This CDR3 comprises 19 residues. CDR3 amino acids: CASSVVAGLGGRDQETQYF. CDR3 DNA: TGTGCCAGCAGCGTAGTGGCGGGGCTCGGGGGCCGTGACCAAGAGACCCAGTACTTC.

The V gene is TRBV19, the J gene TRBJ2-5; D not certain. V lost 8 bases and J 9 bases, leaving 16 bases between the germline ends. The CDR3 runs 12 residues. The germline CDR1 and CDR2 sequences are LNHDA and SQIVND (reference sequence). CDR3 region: CASGSLNQPQYF. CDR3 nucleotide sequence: TGTGCCAGTGGAAGTCTCAATCAGCCCCAGTACTTC.

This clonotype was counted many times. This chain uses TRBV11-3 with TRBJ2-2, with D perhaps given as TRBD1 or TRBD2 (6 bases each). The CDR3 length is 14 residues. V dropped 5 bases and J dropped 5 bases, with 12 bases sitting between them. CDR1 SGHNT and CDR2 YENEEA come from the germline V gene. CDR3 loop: CASSAGHLTGELFF. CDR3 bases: TGTGCCAGCAGCGCGGGACACCTTACCGGGGAGCTGTTTTTT.

This CDR3 reads CSAREERRGQETQYF. The CDR3 region has the DNA TGCAGTGCTAGAGAGGAACGGCGGGGCCAAGAGACCCAGTACTTC. The chain links TRBV20-1 to TRBJ2-5, with D possibly TRBD2 on 6 matching bases. The CDR3 is made up of 15 amino acids. With 0 bases removed from V and 1 base from J, the gap between germline ends came to 12 bases. CDR1 is DFQATT and CDR2 is SNEGSKA in the germline V gene (reference sequence).

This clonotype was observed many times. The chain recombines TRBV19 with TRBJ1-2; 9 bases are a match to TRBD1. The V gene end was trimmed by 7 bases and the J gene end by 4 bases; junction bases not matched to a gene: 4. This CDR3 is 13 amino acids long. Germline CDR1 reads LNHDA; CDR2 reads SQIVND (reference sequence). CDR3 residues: CASTLGQGYGYTF. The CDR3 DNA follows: TGTGCCAGTACCTTGGGACAGGGCTATGGCTACACCTTC. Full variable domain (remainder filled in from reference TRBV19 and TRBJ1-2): DGGITQSPKYLFRKEGQNVTLSCEQNLNHDAMYWYRQDPGQGLRLIYYSQIVNDFQKGDIAEGYSVSREKKESFPLTVTSAQKNPTAFYLCASTLGQGYGYTFGSGTRLTVV.

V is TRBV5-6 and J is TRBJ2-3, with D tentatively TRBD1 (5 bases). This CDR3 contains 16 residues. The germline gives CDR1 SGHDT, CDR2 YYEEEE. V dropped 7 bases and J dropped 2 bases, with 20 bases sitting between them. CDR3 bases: TGTGCCAGCGGGGCCTGGAAGCGCCCGAACACAGATACGCAGTATTTT. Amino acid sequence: CASGAWKRPNTDTQYF.